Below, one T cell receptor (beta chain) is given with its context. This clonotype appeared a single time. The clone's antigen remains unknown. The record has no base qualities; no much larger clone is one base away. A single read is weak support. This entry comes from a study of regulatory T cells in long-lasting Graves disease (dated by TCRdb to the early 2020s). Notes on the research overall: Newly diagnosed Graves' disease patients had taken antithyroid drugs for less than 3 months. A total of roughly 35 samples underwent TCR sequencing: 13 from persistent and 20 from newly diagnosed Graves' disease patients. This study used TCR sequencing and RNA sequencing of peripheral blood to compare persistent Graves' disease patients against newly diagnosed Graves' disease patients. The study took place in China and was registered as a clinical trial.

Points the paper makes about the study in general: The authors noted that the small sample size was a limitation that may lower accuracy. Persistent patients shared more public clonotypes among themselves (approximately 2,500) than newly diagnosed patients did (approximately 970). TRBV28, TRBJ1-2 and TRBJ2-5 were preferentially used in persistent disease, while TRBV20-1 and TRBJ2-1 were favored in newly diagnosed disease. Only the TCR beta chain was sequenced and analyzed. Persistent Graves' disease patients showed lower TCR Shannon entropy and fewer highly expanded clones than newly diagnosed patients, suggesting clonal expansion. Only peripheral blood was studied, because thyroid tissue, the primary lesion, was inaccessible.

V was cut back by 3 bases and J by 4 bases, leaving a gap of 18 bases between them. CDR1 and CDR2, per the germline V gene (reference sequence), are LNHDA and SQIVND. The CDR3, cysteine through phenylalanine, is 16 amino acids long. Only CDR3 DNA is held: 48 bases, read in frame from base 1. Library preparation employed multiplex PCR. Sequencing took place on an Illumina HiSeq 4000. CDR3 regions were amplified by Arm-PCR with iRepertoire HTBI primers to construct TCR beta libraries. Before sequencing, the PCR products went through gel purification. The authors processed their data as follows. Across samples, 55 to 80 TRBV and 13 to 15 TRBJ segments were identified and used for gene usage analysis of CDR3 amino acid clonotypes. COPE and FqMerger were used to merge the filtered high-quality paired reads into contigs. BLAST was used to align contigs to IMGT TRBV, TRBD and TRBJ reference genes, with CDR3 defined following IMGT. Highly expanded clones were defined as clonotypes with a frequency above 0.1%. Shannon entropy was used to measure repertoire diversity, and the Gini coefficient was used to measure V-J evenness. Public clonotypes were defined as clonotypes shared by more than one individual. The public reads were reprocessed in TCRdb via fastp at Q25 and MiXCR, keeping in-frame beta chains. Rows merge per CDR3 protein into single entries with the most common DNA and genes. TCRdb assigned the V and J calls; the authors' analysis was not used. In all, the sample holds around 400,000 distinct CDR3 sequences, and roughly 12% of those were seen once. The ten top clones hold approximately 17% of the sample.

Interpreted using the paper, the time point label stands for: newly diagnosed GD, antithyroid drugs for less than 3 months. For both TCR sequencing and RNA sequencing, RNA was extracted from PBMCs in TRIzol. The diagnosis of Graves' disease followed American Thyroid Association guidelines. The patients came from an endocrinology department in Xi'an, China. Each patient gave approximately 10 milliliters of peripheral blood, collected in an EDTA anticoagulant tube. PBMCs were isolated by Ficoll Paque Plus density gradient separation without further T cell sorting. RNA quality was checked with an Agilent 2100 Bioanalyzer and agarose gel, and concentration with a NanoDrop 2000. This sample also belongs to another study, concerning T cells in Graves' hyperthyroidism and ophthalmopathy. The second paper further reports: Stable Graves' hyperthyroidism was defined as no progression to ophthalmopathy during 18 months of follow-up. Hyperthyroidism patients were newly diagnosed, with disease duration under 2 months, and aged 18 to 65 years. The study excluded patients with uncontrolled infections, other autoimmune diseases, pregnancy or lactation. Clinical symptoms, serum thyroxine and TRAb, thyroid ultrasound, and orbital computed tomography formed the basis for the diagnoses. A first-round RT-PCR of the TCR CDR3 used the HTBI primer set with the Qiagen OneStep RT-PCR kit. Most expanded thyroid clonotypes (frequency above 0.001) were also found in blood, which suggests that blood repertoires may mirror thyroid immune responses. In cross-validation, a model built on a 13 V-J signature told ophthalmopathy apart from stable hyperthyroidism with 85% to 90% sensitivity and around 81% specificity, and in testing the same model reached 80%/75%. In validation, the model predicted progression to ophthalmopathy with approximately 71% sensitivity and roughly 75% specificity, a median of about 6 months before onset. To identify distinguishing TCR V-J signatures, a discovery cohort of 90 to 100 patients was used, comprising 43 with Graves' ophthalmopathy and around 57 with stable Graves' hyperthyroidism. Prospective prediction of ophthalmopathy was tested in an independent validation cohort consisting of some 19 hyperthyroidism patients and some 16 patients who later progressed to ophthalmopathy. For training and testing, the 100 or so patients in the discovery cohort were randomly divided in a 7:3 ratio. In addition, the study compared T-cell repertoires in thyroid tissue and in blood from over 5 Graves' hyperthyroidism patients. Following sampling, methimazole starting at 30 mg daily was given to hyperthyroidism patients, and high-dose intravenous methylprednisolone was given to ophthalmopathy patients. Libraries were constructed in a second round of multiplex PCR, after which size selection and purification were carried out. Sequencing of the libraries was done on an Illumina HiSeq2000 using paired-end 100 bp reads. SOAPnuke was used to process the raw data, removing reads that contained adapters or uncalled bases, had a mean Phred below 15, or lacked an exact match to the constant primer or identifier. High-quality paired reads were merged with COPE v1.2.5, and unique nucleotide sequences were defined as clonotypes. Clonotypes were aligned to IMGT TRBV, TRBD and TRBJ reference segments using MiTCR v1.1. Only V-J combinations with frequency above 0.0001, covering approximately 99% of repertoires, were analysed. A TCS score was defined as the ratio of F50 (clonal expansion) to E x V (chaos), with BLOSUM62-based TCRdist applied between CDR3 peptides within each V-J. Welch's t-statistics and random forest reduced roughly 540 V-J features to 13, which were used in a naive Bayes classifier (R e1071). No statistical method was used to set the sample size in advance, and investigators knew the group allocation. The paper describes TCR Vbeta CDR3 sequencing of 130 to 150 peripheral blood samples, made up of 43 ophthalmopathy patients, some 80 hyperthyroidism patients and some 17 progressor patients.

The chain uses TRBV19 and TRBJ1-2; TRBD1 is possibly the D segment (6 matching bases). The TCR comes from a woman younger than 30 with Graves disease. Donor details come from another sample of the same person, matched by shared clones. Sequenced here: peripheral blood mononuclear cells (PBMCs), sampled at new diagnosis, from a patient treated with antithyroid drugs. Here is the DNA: TGTGCCAGTAGTATCCGATTACAGGGATCGGGCTATGGCTACACCTTC. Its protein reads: CASSIRLQGSGYGYTF.